This TCR beta chain was obtained from a study of control samples from healthy donors and cancer patients. Assay: immunoSEQ multiplex PCR; the TCRdb copy retains only in-frame clones and omits some. Among over 150,000 clones listed, 91% were seen once. The sample comprised blood. The TCR originated in a woman aged 40 to 49 in good health.

In nucleotides, the CDR3 is TGTGCCAGCAGCTTAGGGGGGACCACAGATACGCAGTATTTT. Protein product: CASSLGGTTDTQYF. The chain employs TRBV11-3 and TRBJ2-3, with D perhaps matching TRBD1 or TRBD2 (5 bases each). Trimming took off 1 base at V and 2 bases at J, with 7 bases between the two ends. Germline assignment: CDR1 SGHNT and CDR2 YENEEA. The CDR3 covers 14 residues.